A selection of T cell receptor beta chains follows, all from one sample in a study of blood T cells in healthy people across ages. TCRdb re-derived calls from the 5' RACE reads in MiXCR, one entry per CDR3 protein. The table has roughly 1.9 million distinct CDR3 sequences, around 42% seen once; the top ten hold about 23%. Sequences were obtained from blood. The receptors come from a human donor in good health. Each CDR3 is given with its conserved first and last residue. D genes are given only for firm matches. Where a row states a size, it is once, few, many or the class of an expanded clone; other rows omit it.

d_gene	v_gene	abundance	j_gene	CDR3aa	CDR3nt
TRBD1	TRBV20-1	once	TRBJ2-7	CSARDLQGATYEQYF	TGCAGTGCTAGAGATTTACAGGGGGCCACCTACGAGCAGTACTTC
TRBD1	TRBV12-3/TRBV12-4	NA	TRBJ2-7	CASSPGTGGFGPPDEQYF	TGTGCCAGCAGTCCCGGGACAGGGGGGTTTGGTCCCCCAGACGAGCAGTACTTC
TRBD1	TRBV28	NA	TRBJ2-2	CASGTQGTGVAGELFF	TGTGCCAGCGGCACCCAAGGGACAGGGGTGGCCGGGGAGCTGTTTTTT
NA	TRBV4-3	NA	TRBJ1-2	CASSQDWAEFNYGYTF	TGCGCCAGCAGCCAAGATTGGGCAGAATTTAACTATGGCTACACCTTC
NA	TRBV29-1	NA	TRBJ2-5	CSVEKGGLPQETQYF	TGCAGCGTTGAAAAGGGGGGGCTGCCACAAGAGACCCAGTACTTC
NA	TRBV3-1	NA	TRBJ1-1	CASTLTLNTEAFF	TGTGCCAGCACGCTGACCCTGAACACTGAAGCTTTCTTT
NA	TRBV6-6	NA	TRBJ1-2	CASSYSVPDQNYGYTF	TGTGCCAGCAGTTACTCGGTCCCCGACCAAAACTATGGCTACACCTTC
NA	TRBV20-1	NA	TRBJ1-2	CSARGLGANYGYTF	TGCAGTGCTAGAGGCTTGGGGGCGAACTATGGCTACACCTTC
TRBD2	TRBV7-2	NA	TRBJ2-1	CASSPLGGGAFNEQFF	TGTGCCAGCAGCCCCCTGGGCGGGGGGGCGTTCAATGAGCAGTTCTTC
NA	TRBV15	NA	TRBJ2-4	CATSLRSRVGNIQYF	TGTGCCACCAGCCTTCGCAGTCGAGTAGGAAACATTCAGTACTTC
TRBD2	TRBV5-1	NA	TRBJ2-1	CASSLGGTRANEQFF	TGCGCCAGCAGCTTGGGGGGGACTAGGGCTAATGAGCAGTTCTTC
NA	TRBV7-2	NA	TRBJ2-3	CASSPPPLAALTQYF	TGTGCCAGCAGCCCCCCCCCACTAGCAGCCCTCACGCAGTATTTT
NA	TRBV7-9	NA	TRBJ1-2	CASSTDRLFNYGYTF	TGTGCCAGCAGCACCGACAGGTTATTTAACTATGGCTACACCTTC
NA	TRBV29-1	once	TRBJ1-1	CSVEGPANTEAFF	TGCAGCGTTGAAGGGCCAGCGAACACTGAAGCTTTCTTT
NA	TRBV28	NA	TRBJ2-1	CASSPAGTQAYNEQFF	TGTGCCAGCAGTCCGGCCGGGACACAAGCCTACAATGAGCAGTTCTTC
TRBD1	TRBV18	few	TRBJ1-2	CASSPSGGLNYGYTF	TGTGCCAGCTCACCATCAGGGGGTCTTAACTATGGCTACACCTTC
TRBD1	TRBV7-2	NA	TRBJ1-1	CASSSLDQGVNMNTEAFF	TGTGCCAGCAGCTCCCTCGACCAGGGGGTCAATATGAACACTGAAGCTTTCTTT
NA	TRBV7-2	few	TRBJ1-2	CASTPGQTLYGYTF	TGTGCCAGCACCCCTGGTCAGACACTTTATGGCTACACCTTC
TRBD1	TRBV3-1	NA	TRBJ2-7	CASSPRVGQGLYEQYF	TGTGCCAGCAGCCCTCGAGTTGGACAGGGCCTCTACGAGCAGTACTTC
NA	TRBV6-5	NA	TRBJ1-5	CASSYSYSMGGNQPRHF	TGTGCCAGCAGTTATTCGTATTCCATGGGGGGGAATCAGCCCCGGCATTTT
TRBD1	TRBV20-1	NA	TRBJ1-1	CSARTGGVETEAFF	TGCAGTGCTAGGACAGGGGGCGTTGAGACTGAAGCTTTCTTT
NA	TRBV12-3/TRBV12-4	few	TRBJ1-2	CASSFKGITF	TGTGCCAGCAGTTTTAAGGGAATCACCTTC
NA	TRBV12-1	few	TRBJ1-2	CASSFGVRGLLRGYTF	TGTGCCAGCAGCTTTGGCGTCAGGGGTTTGTTAAGGGGCTACACCTTC
TRBD1	TRBV29-1	NA	TRBJ1-2	CSVEGQGVYGYTF	TGCAGCGTAGAGGGACAGGGGGTCTATGGCTACACCTTC
TRBD2	TRBV7-2	NA	TRBJ2-1	CASSLAGPFYNEQFF	TGTGCCAGCAGTCTAGCGGGGCCCTTCTACAATGAGCAGTTCTTC
NA	TRBV6-2/TRBV6-3	few	TRBJ2-5	CASSYSRRGVVWETQYF	TGTGCCAGCAGTTACTCGAGGCGGGGTGTCGTTTGGGAGACCCAGTACTTC